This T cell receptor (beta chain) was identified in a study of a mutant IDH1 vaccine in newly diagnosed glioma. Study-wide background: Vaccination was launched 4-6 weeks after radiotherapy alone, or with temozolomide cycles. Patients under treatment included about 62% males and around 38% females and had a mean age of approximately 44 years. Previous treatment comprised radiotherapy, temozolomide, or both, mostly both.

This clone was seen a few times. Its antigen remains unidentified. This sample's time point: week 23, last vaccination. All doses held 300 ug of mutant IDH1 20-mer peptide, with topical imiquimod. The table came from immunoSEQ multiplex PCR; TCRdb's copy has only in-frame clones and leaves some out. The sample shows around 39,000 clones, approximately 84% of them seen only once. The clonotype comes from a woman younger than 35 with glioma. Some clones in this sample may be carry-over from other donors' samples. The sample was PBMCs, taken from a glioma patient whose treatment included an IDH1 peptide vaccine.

The CDR3 loop is CASSQDLGNTEAFF. CDR3 coding DNA: TGTGCCAGCAGCCAAGACCTAGGGAACACTGAAGCTTTCTTT. The rearrangement joins TRBV4-2 to TRBJ1-1; D not resolved. Germline-derived CDR1 and CDR2 are LGHNA and YNFKEQ. Trimming stripped 0 bases from V and 1 base from J, with 6 bases between. The CDR3 has 14 residues.